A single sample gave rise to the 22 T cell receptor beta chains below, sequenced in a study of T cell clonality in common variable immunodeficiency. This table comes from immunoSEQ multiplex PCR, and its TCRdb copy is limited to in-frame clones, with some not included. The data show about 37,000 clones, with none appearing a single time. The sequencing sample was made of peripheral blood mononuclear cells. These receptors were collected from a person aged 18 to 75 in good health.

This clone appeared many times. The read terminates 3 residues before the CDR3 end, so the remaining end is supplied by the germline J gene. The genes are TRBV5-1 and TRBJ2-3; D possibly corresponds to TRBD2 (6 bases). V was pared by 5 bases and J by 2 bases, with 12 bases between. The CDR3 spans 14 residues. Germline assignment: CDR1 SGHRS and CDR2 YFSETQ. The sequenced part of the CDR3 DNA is TGCGCCAGCAGTCACGGGACTGCCACAGATACG. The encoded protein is CASSHGTATDT. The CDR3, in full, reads CASSHGTATDTQYF.

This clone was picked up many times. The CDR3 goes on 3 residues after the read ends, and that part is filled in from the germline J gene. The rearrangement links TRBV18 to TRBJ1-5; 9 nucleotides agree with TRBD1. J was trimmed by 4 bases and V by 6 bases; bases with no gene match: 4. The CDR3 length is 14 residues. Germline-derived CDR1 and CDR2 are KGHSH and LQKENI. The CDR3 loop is CASSGGQGNQPQHF. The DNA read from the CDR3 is TGTGCCAGCTCGGGAGGACAGGGGAATCAGCCC.

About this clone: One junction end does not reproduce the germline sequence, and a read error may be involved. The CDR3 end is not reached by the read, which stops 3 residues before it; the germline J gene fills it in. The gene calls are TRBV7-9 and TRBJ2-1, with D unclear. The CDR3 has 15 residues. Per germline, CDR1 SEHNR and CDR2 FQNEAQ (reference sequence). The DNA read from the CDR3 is TGTTCCAGCAGCTCGACATCCCCAACCTACAATGAG. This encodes CSSSSTSPTYNE. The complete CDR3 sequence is CSSSSTSPTYNEQFF.

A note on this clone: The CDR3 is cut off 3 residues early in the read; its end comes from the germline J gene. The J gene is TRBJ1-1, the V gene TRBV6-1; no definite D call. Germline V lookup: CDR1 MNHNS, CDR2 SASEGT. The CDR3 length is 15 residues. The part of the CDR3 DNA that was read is TGTGCCAGCAGTGAACTAGCGGGAGGCTCCTACGAG. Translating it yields CASSELAGGSYE. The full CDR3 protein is CASSELAGGSYEAFF.

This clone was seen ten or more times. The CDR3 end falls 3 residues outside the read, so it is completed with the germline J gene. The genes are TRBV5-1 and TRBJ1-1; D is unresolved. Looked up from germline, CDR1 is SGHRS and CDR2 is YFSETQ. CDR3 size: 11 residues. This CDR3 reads CASSPGREAFF. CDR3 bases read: TGCGCCAGCAGCCCCGGCAGGGAA.

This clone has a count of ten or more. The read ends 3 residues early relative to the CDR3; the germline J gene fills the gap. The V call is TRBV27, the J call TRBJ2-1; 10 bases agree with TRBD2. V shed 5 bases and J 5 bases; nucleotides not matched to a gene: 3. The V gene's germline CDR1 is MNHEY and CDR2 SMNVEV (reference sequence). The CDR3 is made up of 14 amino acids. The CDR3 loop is CASSRLAGNNEQFF. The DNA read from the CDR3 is TGTGCCAGCAGTCGACTAGCGGGCAACAATGAG.

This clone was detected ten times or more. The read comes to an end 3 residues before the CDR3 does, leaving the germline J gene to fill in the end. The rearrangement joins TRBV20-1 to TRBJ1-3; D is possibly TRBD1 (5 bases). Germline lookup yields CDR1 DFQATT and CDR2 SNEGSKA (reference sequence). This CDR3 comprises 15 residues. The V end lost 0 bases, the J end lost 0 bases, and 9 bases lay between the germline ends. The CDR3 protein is CSARDRGSSGNTIYF. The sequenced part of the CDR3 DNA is TGCAGTGCTAGAGATAGGGGTTCCTCTGGAAACACC.

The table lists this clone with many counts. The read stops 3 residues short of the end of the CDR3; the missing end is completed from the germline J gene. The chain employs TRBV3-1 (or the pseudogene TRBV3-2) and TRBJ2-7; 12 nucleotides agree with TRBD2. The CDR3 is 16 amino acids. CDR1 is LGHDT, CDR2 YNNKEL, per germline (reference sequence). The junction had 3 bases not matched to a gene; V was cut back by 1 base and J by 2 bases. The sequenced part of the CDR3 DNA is TGTGCCAGCAGCCAAGGACTAGCGGGAGCCACCTACGAG. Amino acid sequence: CASSQGLAGATYE. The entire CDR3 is CASSQGLAGATYEQYF.

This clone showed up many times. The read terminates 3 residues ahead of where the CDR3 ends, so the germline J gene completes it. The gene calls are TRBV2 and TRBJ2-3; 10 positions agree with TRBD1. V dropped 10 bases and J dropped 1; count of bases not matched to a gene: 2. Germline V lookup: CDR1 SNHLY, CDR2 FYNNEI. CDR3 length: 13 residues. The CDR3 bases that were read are TGTGCCACTGGACAGGGGGGCACAGATACG. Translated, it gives CATGQGGTDT. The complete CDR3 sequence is CATGQGGTDTQYF.

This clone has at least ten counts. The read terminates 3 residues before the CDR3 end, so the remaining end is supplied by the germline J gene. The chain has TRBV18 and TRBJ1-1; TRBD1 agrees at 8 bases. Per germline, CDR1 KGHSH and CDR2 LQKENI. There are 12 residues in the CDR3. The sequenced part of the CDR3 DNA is TGTGCCAGCTCAAAAGGACAGGGCCAA. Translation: CASSKGQGQ. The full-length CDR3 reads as CASSKGQGQAFF. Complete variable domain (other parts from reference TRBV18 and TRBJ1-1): NAGVMQNPRHLVRRRGQEARLRCSPMKGHSHVYWYRQLPEEGLKFMVYLQKENIIDESGMPKERFSAEFPKEGPSILRIQQVVRGDSAAYFCASSKGQGQAFFGQGTRLTVV.

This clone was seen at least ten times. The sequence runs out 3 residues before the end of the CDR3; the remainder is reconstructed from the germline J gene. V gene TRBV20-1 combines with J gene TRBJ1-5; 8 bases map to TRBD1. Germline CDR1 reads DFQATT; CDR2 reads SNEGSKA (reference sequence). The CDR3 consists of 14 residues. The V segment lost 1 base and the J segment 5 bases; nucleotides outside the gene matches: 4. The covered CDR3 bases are TGCAGTGCTAGAGGGGGCAGGGGGCATCAGCCC. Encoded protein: CSARGGRGHQP. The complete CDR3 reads CSARGGRGHQPQHF.

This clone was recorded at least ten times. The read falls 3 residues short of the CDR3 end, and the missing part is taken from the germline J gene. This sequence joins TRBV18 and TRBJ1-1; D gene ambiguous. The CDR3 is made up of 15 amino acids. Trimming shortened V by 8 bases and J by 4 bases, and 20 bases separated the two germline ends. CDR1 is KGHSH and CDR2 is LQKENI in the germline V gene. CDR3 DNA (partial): TGTGCCAGCCTCAGCATTGGAGGAGCGCCCACTGAA. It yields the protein CASLSIGGAPTE. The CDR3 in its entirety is CASLSIGGAPTEAFF.

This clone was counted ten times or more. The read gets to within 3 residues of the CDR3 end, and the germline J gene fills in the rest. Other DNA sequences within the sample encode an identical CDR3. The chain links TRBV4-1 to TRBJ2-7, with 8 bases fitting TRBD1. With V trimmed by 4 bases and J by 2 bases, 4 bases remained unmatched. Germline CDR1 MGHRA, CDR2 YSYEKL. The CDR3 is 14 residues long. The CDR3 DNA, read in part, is TGCGCCAGCAGCCCCGGGACAGGAGCCTACGAG. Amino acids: CASSPGTGAYE. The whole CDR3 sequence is CASSPGTGAYEQYF.

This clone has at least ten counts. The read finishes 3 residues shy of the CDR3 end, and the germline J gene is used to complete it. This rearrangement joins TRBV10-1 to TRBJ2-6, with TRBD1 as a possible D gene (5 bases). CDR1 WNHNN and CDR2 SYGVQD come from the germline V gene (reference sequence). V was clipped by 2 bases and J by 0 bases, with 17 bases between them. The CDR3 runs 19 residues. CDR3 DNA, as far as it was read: TGCGCCAGCAGTGAGCAACTACAGGTCCTCCTCTCTGGGGCCAACGTC. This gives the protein CASSEQLQVLLSGANV. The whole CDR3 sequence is CASSEQLQVLLSGANVLTF.

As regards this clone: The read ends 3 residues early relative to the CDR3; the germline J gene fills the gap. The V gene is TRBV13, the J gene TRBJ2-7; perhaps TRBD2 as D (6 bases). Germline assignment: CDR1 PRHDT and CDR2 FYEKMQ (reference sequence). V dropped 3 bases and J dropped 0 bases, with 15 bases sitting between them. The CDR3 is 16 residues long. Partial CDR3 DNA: TGTGCCAGCAGCTTTAGTAGCCCGGACTACTCCTACGAG. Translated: CASSFSSPDYSYE. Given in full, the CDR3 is CASSFSSPDYSYEQYF.

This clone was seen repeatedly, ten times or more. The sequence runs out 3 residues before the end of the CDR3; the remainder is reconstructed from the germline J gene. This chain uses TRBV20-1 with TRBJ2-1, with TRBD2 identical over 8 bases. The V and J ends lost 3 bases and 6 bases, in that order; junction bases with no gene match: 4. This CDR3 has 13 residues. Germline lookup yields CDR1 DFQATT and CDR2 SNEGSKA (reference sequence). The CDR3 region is CSARREAPNEQFF. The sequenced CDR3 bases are TGCAGTGCTAGGCGGGAGGCCCCCAATGAG.

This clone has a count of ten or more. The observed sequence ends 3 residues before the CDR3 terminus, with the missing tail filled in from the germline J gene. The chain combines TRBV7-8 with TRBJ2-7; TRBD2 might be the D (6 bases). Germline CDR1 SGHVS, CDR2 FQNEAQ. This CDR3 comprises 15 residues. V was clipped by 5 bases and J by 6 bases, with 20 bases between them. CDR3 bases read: TGTGCCAGCAGCATACCCACGGCGGGGATCGCCGAG. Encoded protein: CASSIPTAGIAE. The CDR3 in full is CASSIPTAGIAEQYF.

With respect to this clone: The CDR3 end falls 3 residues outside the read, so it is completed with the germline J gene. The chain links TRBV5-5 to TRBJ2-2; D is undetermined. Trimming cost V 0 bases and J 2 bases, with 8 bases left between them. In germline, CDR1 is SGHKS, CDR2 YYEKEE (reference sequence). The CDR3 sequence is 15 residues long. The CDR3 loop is CASSLVLLNTGELFF. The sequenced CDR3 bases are TGTGCCAGCAGCTTGGTACTATTAAACACCGGGGAG. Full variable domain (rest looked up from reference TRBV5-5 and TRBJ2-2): DAGVTQSPTHLIKTRGQQVTLRCSPISGHKSVSWYQQVLGQGPQFIFQYYEKEERGRGNFPDRFSARQFPNYSSELNVNALLLGDSALYLCASSLVLLNTGELFFGEGSRLTVL.

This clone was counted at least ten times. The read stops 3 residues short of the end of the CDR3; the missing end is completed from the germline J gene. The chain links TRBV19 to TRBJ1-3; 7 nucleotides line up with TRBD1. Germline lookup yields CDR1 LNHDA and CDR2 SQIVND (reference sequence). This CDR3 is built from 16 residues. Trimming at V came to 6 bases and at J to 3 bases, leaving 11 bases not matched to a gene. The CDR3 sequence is CASRDLTGAVGNTIYF. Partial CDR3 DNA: TGTGCCAGTAGAGACCTAACAGGGGCTGTTGGAAACACC.

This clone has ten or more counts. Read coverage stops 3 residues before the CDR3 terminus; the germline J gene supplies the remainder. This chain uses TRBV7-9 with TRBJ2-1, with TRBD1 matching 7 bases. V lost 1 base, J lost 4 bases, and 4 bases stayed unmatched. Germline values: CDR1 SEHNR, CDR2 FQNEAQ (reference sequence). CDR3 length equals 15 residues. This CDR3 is CASSLGGGAYNEQFF. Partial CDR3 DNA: TGTGCCAGCAGCTTAGGAGGGGGCGCGTACAATGAG.

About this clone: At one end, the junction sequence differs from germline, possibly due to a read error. CDR3 DNA, as far as it was read: TGCAGTGCTCCCCCCACAGGGTTCTCCTATAATTTACCC. Residues: CSAPPTGFSYNLP. The full CDR3 sequence reads CSAPPTGFSYNLPLHF. The J gene is TRBJ1-6, the V gene TRBV20-1; D might be TRBD1 (6 bases). The read terminates 3 residues ahead of where the CDR3 ends, so the germline J gene completes it. This CDR3 comprises 16 residues. Germline CDR1 DFQATT, CDR2 SNEGSKA (reference sequence).

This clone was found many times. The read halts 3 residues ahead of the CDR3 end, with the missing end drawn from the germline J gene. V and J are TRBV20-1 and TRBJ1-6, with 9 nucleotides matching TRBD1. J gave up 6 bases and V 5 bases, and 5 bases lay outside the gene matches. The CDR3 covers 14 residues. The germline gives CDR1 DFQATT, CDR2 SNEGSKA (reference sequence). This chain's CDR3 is CSASPGQGNSPLHF. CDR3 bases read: TGCAGTGCTTCCCCGGGACAGGGTAATTCACCC.